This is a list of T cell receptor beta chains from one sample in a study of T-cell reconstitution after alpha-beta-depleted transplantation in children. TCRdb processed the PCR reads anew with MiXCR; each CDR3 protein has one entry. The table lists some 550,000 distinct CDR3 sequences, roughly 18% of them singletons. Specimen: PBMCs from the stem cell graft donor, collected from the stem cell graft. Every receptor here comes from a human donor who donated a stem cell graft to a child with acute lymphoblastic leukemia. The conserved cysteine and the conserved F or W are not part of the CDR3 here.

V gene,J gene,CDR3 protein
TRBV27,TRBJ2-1,ASSQPSGGAYNEQF
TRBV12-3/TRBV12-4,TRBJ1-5,ASSFPGQRGQPQH
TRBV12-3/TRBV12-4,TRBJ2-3,ASGPSGPDSDTQY
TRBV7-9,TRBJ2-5,ASSYHGLAPGETQY
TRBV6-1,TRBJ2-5,ASSGTRKETQY
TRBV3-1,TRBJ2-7,ASSPLPYEQY
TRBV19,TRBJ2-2,ASSIEGVNTGELF
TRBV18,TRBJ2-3,ASSLLMGATDTQY
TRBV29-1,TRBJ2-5,SVEGLAGTQY
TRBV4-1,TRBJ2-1,ASREDARPGLANEQF
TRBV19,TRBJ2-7,ASSIASPYEQY
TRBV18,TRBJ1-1,ASSPRDRQNTEAF
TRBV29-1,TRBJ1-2,SAWDSYGYT
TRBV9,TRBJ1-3,ASSGDRASGNTIY
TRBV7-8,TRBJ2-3,ASSLARASSTDTQY
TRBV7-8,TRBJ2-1,ASSLGLAGLSSYNEQF
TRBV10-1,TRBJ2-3,ASSEREGLDTQY
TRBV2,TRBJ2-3,ASSSGRAYDTQY
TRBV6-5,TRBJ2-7,ASSSPASGSYEQY
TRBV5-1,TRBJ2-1,ASSLERGGREQF